The 18 T cell receptor beta chains in this list originate from one sample, sequenced in a study of cytomegalovirus exposure and HLA in healthy donors. The primer mix had 60 Vbeta and 13 Jbeta primers. Here immunoSEQ multiplex PCR was the method, and the copy in TCRdb shows in-frame clones only, minus some. Here the sample spans tens of thousands of clones, less than 90% being singletons. The sequencing sample was made of PBMCs. These receptors were obtained from a female donor in good health and CMV-seronegative.

The chain links TRBV18 to TRBJ2-5; 7 bases line up with TRBD1. V was pared by 5 bases and J by 2 bases, with 5 bases of the junction left unmatched. The CDR3 covers 14 residues. CDR1 and CDR2 from the germline V gene are KGHSH and LQKENI. This chain's CDR3 is CASSSGQVQETQYF. The CDR3 DNA reads TGTGCCAGCTCAAGCGGACAGGTACAAGAGACCCAGTACTTC. Full variable domain (rest looked up from reference TRBV18 and TRBJ2-5): NAGVMQNPRHLVRRRGQEARLRCSPMKGHSHVYWYRQLPEEGLKFMVYLQKENIIDESGMPKERFSAEFPKEGPSILRIQQVVRGDSAAYFCASSSGQVQETQYFGPGTRLLVL.

This clone occurred a few times. The V call is TRBV27, the J call TRBJ1-2; perhaps TRBD1 as D (5 bases). The CDR3 loop spans 15 amino acids. The V end was cut by 6 bases, the J end by 4 bases, with 18 bases between. Germline V lookup: CDR1 MNHEY, CDR2 SMNVEV (reference sequence). CDR3 protein: CASSPRWGEFYGYTF. CDR3 coding DNA: TGTGCCAGCAGCCCCCGGTGGGGGGAGTTCTATGGCTACACCTTC.

V is TRBV6-1 and J is TRBJ1-5, with TRBD1 identical over 7 bases. CDR1 MNHNS and CDR2 SASEGT come from the germline V gene. J gave up 3 bases and V 3 bases, and 2 bases lay outside the gene matches. The CDR3 consists of 14 residues. Here the CDR3 DNA reads TGTGCCAGCAGTGACAGGGGGTACAATCAGCCCCAGCATTTT. Translating gives CASSDRGYNQPQHF.

This chain connects TRBV18 to TRBJ2-5; unclear D gene. The DNA matches TRBJ2-7 better at its end, which makes the J call doubtful. Germline V gene sequence: CDR1 KGHSH, CDR2 LQKENI. The CDR3 runs to 14 residues. As DNA, the CDR3 is TGTGCCAGCTCACCAGGCGGCCACTCCTACGAGCAGTACTTC. Translation: CASSPGGHSYEQYF.

The chain combines TRBV18 with TRBJ2-7, with a weak D call TRBD1 (6 bases). The CDR3 is made up of 15 amino acids. The V gene's germline CDR1 is KGHSH and CDR2 LQKENI. The V end was cut by 2 bases, the J end by 5 bases, with 16 bases between. This CDR3 reads CASSPGQGFINEQYF. The CDR3 DNA is TGTGCCAGCTCACCAGGCCAGGGGTTTATAAACGAGCAGTACTTC.

This chain connects TRBV5-4 to TRBJ2-6; the match to TRBD1 covers 12 bases. The V gene end was trimmed by 4 bases and the J gene end by 0 bases; junction bases not matched to a gene: 5. This CDR3 comprises 18 residues. Germline CDR1 and CDR2: SGHNT and YYREEE (reference sequence). The chain's CDR3 is CASSPGQGASSGANVLTF. In nucleotides, the CDR3 is TGTGCCAGCAGCCCGGGACAGGGGGCTTCCTCTGGGGCCAACGTCCTGACTTTC.

This chain links TRBV4-1 with TRBJ2-7, with D possibly matching TRBD2 (5 bases). CDR1 is MGHRA and CDR2 is YSYEKL in the germline V gene. V was cut by 5 bases and J by 3 bases, with 23 bases left in between. The CDR3 totals 17 residues. The CDR3 sequence is CASSSGLAGAINYEQYF. CDR3 sequence (DNA): TGCGCCAGCAGCTCCGGACTGGCTGGCGCTATAAACTACGAGCAGTACTTC.

The chain carries TRBV6-5 and TRBJ1-1; TRBD1 aligns across 7 bases. The trim removed 6 bases at V and 1 base at J, leaving 5 bases unmatched. CDR1 and CDR2 from the germline V gene are MNHEY and SVGAGI. The CDR3 consists of 14 residues. The CDR3 nucleotides read TGTGCCAGCAGCCGGGACAGATCGAACACTGAAGCTTTCTTT. Encoded protein: CASSRDRSNTEAFF.

J is TRBJ1-6 and V is TRBV5-4; the match to TRBD1 covers 7 bases. The CDR3 extends over 15 amino acids. V gave up 2 bases and J gave up 6 bases; unmatched junction bases: 5. Germline V gene sequence: CDR1 SGHNT, CDR2 YYREEE (reference sequence). CDR3 region: CASSLPSGGNSPLHF. The CDR3 region has the DNA TGTGCCAGCAGCTTACCCTCAGGGGGTAATTCACCCCTCCACTTT.

The chain joins TRBV7-2 to TRBJ2-6, with 10 bases aligning to TRBD2. CDR1 is SGHTA, CDR2 FQGNSA, per germline. V dropped 5 bases and J dropped 0; count of bases not matched to a gene: 4. The CDR3 runs to 17 residues. The CDR3 sequence is CASSIASGSSGANVLTF. The CDR3 coding sequence is TGTGCCAGCAGCATCGCTAGCGGGAGCTCTGGGGCCAACGTCCTGACTTTC.

This clone was seen just once. The chain uses TRBV5-1 and TRBJ1-2; 7 bases match TRBD1. From germline, CDR1 is SGHRS and CDR2 YFSETQ. V was pared by 3 bases and J by 2 bases, with 7 bases of the junction left unmatched. The length of the CDR3 is 15 residues. CDR3 bases: TGCGCCAGCAGCTGGACAGGCCCCGGGAACTATGGCTACACCTTC. Translation: CASSWTGPGNYGYTF.

The V call is TRBV5-1, the J call TRBJ1-2, with TRBD1 as a possible D gene (5 bases). With 0 bases removed from V and 4 bases from J, the gap between germline ends came to 10 bases. The CDR3 has 14 amino acids. In germline, CDR1 is SGHRS, CDR2 YFSETQ. The DNA of the CDR3 is TGCGCCAGCAGCTTGGCGGGGGTGGTCTATGGCTACACCTTC. Translating gives CASSLAGVVYGYTF. Full variable domain (outside the CDR3, taken from reference TRBV5-1 and TRBJ1-2): KAGVTQTPRYLIKTRGQQVTLSCSPISGHRSVSWYQQTPGQGLQFLFEYFSETQRNKGNFPGRFSGRQFSNSRSEMNVSTLELGDSALYLCASSLAGVVYGYTFGSGTRLTVV.

This chain connects TRBV30 to TRBJ2-7; 8 positions match TRBD2. The CDR3 sequence is 15 residues long. V shed 2 bases, J shed 3 bases, and the junction held 9 bases outside the gene matches. Germline CDR1 GTSNPN, CDR2 SVGIG (reference sequence). CDR3 sequence reads: CAWSRGGSRFYEQYF. DNA of the CDR3: TGTGCCTGGAGTCGGGGGGGCAGCAGATTCTACGAGCAGTACTTC.

Notes on this clone: A read error may produce the germline difference seen at one junction end. The chain links TRBV7-9 to TRBJ1-4; D remains ambiguous. CDR1 SEHNR and CDR2 FQNEAQ come from the germline V gene (reference sequence). This CDR3 region has 15 residues. CDR3 loop: CSSSQRAATNEKLFF. CDR3 bases: TGTTCCAGCAGCCAGAGGGCTGCAACTAATGAAAAACTGTTTTTT.

The chain uses TRBV4-1 and TRBJ2-3; 9 nucleotides line up with TRBD2. The CDR3 totals 17 residues. V lost 3 bases to trimming and J lost 3 bases; unmatched junction nucleotides: 10. Per germline, CDR1 MGHRA and CDR2 YSYEKL. The CDR3 DNA is TGCGCCAGCAGCCAGACTAGCGGAAATCCTGGGACAGATACGCAGTATTTT. This translates into CASSQTSGNPGTDTQYF.

This clone has a handful of counts. V gene TRBV2 combines with J gene TRBJ2-5; D ambiguous. In germline, CDR1 is SNHLY, CDR2 FYNNEI. CDR3 length equals 13 residues. Between the trimmed V and J ends, which lost 10 bases and 1 base, there was a span of 13 bases. CDR3 sequence (DNA): TGTGCCAACCCCTCGTACAGCCAAGAGACCCAGTACTTC. Translated: CANPSYSQETQYF.

V and J are TRBV27 and TRBJ1-4; 8 bases match TRBD1. J gave up 7 bases and V 6 bases, and 4 bases lay outside the gene matches. The germline CDR1 and CDR2 sequences are MNHEY and SMNVEV (reference sequence). The CDR3 sequence is 13 residues long. The CDR3, as DNA: TGTGCCAGCAGAGGGACAGGTCGTGAAAAACTGTTTTTT. It yields the protein CASRGTGREKLFF.

This clone was seen just once. This chain links TRBV5-5 with TRBJ1-3, with D unclear. CDR1 is SGHKS and CDR2 is YYEKEE in the germline V gene (reference sequence). This CDR3 is built from 15 residues. V was clipped by 2 bases and J by 2 bases, with 11 bases between them. CDR3 in DNA: TGTGCCAGCAGCTTTGTACGGGGTACTGGAAACACCATATATTTT. Its translation: CASSFVRGTGNTIYF.